This TCR beta chain comes out of a study of blood T cells in healthy people across ages. Combining a sample-barcoded 5' primer with a J-beta primer mix, a second PCR ran for 7 to 11 cycles. TCRdb reanalysed the 5' RACE reads using MiXCR and keeps one entry per CDR3 protein. Of about 1.5 million distinct CDR3 sequences in the sample, approximately 43% were seen once. V shed 4 bases and J 0 bases; nucleotides not matched to a gene: 8. This CDR3 has 17 residues. Germline values: CDR1 KGHDR, CDR2 SFDVKD. The sequence came from a woman under 30 in good health. V and J are TRBV24-1 and TRBJ2-1; TRBD1 matches at 7 bases. Sequencing used blood. The CDR3 DNA is TGTGCCACCAGTGACCAGGACAGGCGCGCCTCCTACAATGAGCAGTTCTTC. It yields the protein CATSDQDRRASYNEQFF.